This T cell receptor (beta chain) was identified during a study of shared clonotypes between healthy human individuals. Study-wide findings and caveats: It was the non-shared clonotypes that had lower generation probabilities than clonotypes shared by all four donors.

At a deep level, the assay was run. Study processing details: Filtering was not the same, since immunoSEQ gave junction-only sequences without quality scores. This table comes from immunoSEQ multiplex PCR, and its TCRdb copy is limited to in-frame clones, with some not included. Clonal size and the V and J genes are those of that table, whereas D and trimming came from the DNA. This sample yields 1 million to 1.3 million clones, of which around 78% are seen a single time; 0.6% to 0.75% belongs to the top ten. V shed 1 base and J shed 0 bases, with 16 bases lying between them. The CDR3 is 19 amino acids. The germline gives CDR1 MDHEN, CDR2 SYDVKM. Regarding this clone: The antigen remains unidentified.

Sequencing input: memory CD4+ T cells from PBMCs. As to subset: CD45RA-negative fraction. The chain employs TRBV28 and TRBJ2-6; tentative D call: TRBD2 (5 bases). This receptor was identified in a man younger than 30 in good health. Some clones in this sample may be carry-over from other donors' samples. CDR3 residues: CASSLSRTEVYSGANVLTF. The CDR3 bases are TGTGCCAGCAGTTTATCTAGGACGGAGGTTTACTCTGGGGCCAACGTCCTGACTTTC.